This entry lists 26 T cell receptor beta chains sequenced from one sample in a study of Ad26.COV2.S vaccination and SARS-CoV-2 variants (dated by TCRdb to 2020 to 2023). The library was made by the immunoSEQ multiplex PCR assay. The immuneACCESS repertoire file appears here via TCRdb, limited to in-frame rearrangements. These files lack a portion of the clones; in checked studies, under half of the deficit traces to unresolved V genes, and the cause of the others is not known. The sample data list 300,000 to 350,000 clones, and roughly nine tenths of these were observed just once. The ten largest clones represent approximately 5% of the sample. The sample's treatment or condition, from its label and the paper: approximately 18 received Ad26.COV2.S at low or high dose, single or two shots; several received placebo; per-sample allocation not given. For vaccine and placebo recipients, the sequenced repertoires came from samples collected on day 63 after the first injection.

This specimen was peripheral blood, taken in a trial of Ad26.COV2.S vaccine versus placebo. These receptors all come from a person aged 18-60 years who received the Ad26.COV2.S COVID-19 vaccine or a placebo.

CDR3: CAARVVRSYEQYV. CDR3 nucleotide sequence: TGTGCCGCACGCGTAGTACGGTCCTACGAGCAGTACGTC. The gene calls are TRBV21-1 and TRBJ2-7; TRBD2, the table's D call, lacks a check against the DNA. TRBV21-1 is deemed a pseudogene. The CDR3 is made up of 13 amino acids.

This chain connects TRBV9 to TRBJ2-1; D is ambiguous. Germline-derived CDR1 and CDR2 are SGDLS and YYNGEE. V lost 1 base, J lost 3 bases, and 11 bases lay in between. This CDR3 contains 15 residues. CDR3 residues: CASSVRQSGYNEQFF. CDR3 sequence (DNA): TGTGCCAGCAGCGTACGGCAATCGGGCTACAATGAGCAGTTCTTC.

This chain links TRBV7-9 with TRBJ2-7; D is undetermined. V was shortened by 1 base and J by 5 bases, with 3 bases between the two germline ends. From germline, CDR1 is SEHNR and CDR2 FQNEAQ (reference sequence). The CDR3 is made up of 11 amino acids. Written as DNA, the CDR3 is TGTGCCAGCAGCTTAGTCGACGAGCAGTACTTC. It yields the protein CASSLVDEQYF.

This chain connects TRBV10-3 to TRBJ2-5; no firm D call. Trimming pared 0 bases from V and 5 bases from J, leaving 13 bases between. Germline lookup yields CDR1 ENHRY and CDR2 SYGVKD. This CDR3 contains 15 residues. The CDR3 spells CAISESSRPRETQYF. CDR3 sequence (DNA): TGTGCCATCAGTGAGTCCTCAAGGCCCCGGGAGACCCAGTACTTC.

CDR3 nucleotides: TGTGCCAGCAGCACCCCAGAGAAATCTTACAATGAGCAGTTCTTC. The encoded protein is CASSTPEKSYNEQFF. The chain recombines TRBV7-2 with TRBJ2-1; D is unresolved. The CDR3 length is 15 residues. Germline V gives CDR1 SGHTA, CDR2 FQGNSA. V was pared by 5 bases and J by 4 bases, with 15 bases between.

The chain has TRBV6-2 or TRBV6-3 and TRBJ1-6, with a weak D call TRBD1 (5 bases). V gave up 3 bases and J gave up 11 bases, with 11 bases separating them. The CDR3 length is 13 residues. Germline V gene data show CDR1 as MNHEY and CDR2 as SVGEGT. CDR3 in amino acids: CASSYGGRAPLHF. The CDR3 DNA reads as TGTGCCAGCAGTTATGGGGGTCGCGCACCCCTCCACTTT.

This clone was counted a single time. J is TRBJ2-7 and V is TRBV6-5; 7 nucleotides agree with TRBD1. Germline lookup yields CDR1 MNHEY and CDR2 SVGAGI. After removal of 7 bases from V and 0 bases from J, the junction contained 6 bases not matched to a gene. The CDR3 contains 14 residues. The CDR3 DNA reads TGTGCCAGCATTCCCAGACAGGGCTCCTACGAGCAGTACTTC. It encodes CASIPRQGSYEQYF.

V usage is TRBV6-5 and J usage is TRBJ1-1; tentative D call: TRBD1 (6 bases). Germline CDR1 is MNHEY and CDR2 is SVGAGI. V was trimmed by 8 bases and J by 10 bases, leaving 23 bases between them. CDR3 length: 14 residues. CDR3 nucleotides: TGTGCCAGCTTTCCGGGCAGGGGAGATTCTCGAGCTTTCTTT. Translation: CASFPGRGDSRAFF.

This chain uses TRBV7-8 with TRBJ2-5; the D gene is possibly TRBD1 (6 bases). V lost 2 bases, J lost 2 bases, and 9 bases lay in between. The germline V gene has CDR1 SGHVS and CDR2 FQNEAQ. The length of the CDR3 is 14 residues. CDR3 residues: CASSLRTAQETQYF. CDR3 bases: TGTGCCAGCAGCTTAAGGACAGCACAAGAGACCCAGTACTTC.

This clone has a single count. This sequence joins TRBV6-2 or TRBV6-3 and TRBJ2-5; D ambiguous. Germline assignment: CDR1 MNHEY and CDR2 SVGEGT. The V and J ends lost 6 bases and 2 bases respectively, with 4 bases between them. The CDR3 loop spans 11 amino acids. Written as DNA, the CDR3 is TGTGCCAGCAGCTCACAAGAGACCCAGTACTTC. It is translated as CASSSQETQYF.

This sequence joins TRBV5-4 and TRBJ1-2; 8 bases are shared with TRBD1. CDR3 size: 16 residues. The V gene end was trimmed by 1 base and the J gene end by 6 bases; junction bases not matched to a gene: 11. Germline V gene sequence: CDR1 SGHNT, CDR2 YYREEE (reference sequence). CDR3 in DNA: TGTGCCAGCAGCTTGCCCCTCGGACAGGGTAGCGATGGCTACACCTTC. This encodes CASSLPLGQGSDGYTF. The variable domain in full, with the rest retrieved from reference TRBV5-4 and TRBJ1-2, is ETGVTQSPTHLIKTRGQQVTLRCSSQSGHNTVSWYQQALGQGPQFIFQYYREEENGRGNFPPRFSGLQFPNYSSELNVNALELDDSALYLCASSLPLGQGSDGYTFGSGTRLTVV.

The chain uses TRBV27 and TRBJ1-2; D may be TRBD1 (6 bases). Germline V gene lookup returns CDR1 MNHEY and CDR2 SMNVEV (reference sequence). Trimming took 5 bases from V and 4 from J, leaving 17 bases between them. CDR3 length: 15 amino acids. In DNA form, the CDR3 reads TGTGCCAGCAGTGCTTCCAGGGGCCCCTCCTATGGCTACACCTTC. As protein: CASSASRGPSYGYTF.

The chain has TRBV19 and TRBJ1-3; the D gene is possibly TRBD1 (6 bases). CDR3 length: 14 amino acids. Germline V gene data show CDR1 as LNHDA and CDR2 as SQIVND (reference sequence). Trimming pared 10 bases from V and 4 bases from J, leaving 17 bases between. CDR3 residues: CAIHFRGSGNTIYF. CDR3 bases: TGTGCCATTCACTTCAGGGGTTCCGGAAACACCATATATTTT.

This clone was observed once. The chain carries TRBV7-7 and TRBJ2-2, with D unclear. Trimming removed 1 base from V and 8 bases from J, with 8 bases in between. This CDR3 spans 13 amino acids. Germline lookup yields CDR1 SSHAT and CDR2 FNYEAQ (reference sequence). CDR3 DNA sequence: TGTGCCAGCAGCTTAGATCATGGGGGGGAGCTGTTTTTT. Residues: CASSLDHGGELFF.

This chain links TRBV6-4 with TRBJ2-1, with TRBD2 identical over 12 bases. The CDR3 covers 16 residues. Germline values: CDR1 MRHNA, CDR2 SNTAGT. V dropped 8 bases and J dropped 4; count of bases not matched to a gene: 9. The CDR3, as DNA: TGTGCCAGCTCTCGACGGACTAGCGGGGATTACAATGAGCAGTTCTTC. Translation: CASSRRTSGDYNEQFF.

The CDR3 loop reads CASSLSSLKEEQYF. The CDR3 DNA sequence: TGTGCCAGCAGCTTATCCTCTCTAAAGGAGGAGCAGTACTTC. The V gene is TRBV7-9, the J gene TRBJ2-7; D remains unclear. Germline V gene lookup returns CDR1 SEHNR and CDR2 FQNEAQ (reference sequence). V shed 2 bases and J shed 7 bases, with 15 bases lying between them. The CDR3 runs to 14 residues. Filled out from reference TRBV7-9 and TRBJ2-7, the complete variable domain reads DTGVSQNPRHKITKRGQNVTFRCDPISEHNRLYWYRQTLGQGPEFLTYFQNEAQLEKSRLLSDRFSAERPKGSFSTLEIQRTEQGDSAMYLCASSLSSLKEEQYFGPGTRLTVT.

As DNA, the CDR3 is TGTGCCAGCAGTGAGGAGGTCCTCCGCCGCACAGATACGCAGTATTTT. The encoded protein is CASSEEVLRRTDTQYF. J is TRBJ2-3 and V is TRBV2; tentatively, D is TRBD2 (5 bases). There are 16 residues in the CDR3. Trimming shortened V by 3 bases and J by 1 base, and 14 bases separated the two germline ends. The germline gives CDR1 SNHLY, CDR2 FYNNEI.

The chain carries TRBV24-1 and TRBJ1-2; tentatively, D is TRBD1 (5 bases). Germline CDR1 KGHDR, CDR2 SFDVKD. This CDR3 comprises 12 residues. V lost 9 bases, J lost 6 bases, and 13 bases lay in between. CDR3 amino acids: CATQGEDNGYTF. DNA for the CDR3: TGTGCCACCCAGGGAGAGGATAATGGCTACACCTTC.

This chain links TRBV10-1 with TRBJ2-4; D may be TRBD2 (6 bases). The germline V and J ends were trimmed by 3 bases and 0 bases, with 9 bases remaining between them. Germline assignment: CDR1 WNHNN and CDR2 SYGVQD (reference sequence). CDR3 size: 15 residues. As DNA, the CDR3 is TGCGCCAGCAGTGAAAGGGACTTAGCCAAAAACATTCAGTACTTC. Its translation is CASSERDLAKNIQYF.

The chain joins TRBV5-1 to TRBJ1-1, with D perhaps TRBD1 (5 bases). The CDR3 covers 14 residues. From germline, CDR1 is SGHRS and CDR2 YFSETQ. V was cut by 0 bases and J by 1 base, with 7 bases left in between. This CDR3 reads CASSLEGTNTEAFF. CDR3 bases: TGCGCCAGCAGCTTGGAAGGGACGAACACTGAAGCTTTCTTT.

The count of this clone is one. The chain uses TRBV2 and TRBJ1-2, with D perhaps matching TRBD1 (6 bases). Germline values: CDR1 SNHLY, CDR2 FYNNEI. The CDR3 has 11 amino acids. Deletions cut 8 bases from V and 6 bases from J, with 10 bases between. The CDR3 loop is CASQGMDGYTF. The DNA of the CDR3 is TGTGCCAGCCAGGGGATGGATGGCTACACCTTC.

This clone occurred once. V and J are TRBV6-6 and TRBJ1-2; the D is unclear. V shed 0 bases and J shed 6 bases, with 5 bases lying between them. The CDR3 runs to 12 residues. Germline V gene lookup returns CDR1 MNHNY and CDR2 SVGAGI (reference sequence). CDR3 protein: CASSYSGDGYTF. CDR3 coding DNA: TGTGCCAGCAGTTACTCCGGTGATGGCTACACCTTC.

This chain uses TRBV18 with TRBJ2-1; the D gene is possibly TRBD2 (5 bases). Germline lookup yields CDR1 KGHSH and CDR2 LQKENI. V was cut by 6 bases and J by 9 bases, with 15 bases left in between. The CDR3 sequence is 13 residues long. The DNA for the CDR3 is TGTGCCAGCTCTGCCCGGGAAGGCGGTGAGCAGTTCTTC. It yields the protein CASSAREGGEQFF.

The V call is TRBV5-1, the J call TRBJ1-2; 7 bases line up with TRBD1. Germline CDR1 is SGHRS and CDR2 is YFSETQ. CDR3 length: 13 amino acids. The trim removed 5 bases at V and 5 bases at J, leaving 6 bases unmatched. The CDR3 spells CASRLTGYYGYTF. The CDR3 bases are TGCGCCAGCAGGTTGACAGGGTATTATGGCTACACCTTC.

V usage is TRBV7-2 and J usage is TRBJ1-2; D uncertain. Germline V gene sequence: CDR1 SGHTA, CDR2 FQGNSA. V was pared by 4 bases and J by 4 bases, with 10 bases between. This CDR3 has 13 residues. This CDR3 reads CASSSGRIYGYTF. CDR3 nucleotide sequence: TGTGCCAGCAGCTCCGGACGGATCTATGGCTACACCTTC. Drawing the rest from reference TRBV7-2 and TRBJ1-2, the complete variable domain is GAGVSQSPSNKVTEKGKDVELRCDPISGHTALYWYRQSLGQGLEFLIYFQGNSAPDKSGLPSDRFSAERTGGSVSTLTIQRTQQEDSAVYLCASSSGRIYGYTFGSGTRLTVV.

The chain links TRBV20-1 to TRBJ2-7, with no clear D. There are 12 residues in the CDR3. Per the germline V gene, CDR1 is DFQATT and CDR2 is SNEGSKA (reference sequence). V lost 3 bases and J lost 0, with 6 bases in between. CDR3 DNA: TGCAGTGCTAGTCCCGGCTCCTACGAGCAGTACTTC. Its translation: CSASPGSYEQYF.